The sample holds one count of the clone carrying this T cell receptor beta chain. The data stem from a study of blood T cell repertoires in COVID-19. Study overall: COVID-19 samples, acute and convalescent, were from the United States, Italy and Spain. PBMCs, B-cell-depleted T cells, or T cells were the source of the cDNA or gDNA that made up the material.

Unmatched junction bases numbered 3, after V lost 0 bases and J lost 7 bases. CDR3 length: 14 amino acids. Germline V CDR1 and CDR2: SGHTS, YDEGEE. Original processing notes: Reference gene primers were amplified, and this amplification served to estimate nucleated cell counts. Some clones are missing from TCRdb's copy, which holds only in-frame ones; the method was immunoSEQ multiplex PCR. V, J and clone size were drawn from that table, and D and trimming were deduced from the DNA. The sample includes roughly 280,000 clones, about 86% seen only once; the top ten take under 2.5%. Input material: peripheral blood. The TCR sequence derives from a man in his thirties or forties with active or convalescent COVID-19. The genes are TRBV5-8 and TRBJ1-4; 7 nucleotides agree with TRBD1. The CDR3 sequence is CASSLGGGGEKLFF. CDR3 coding DNA: TGTGCCAGCAGCTTGGGAGGGGGCGGTGAAAAACTGTTTTTT.